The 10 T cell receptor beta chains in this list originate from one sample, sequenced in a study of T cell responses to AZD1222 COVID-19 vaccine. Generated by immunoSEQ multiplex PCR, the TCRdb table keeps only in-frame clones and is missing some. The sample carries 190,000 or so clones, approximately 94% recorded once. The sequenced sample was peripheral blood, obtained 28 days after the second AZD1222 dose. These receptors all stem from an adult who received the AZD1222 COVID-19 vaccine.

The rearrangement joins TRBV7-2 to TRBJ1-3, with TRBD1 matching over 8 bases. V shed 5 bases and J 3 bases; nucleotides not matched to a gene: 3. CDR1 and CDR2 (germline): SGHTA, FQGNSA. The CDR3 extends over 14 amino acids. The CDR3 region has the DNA TGTGCCAGCAGCCTCGACAGGGGTGGAAACACCATATATTTT. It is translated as CASSLDRGGNTIYF.

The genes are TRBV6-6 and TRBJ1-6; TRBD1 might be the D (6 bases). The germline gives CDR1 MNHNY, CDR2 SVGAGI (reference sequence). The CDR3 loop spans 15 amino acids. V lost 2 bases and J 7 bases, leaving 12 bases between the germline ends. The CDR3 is CASSYGGQANSPLHF. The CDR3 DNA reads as TGTGCCAGCAGTTACGGGGGGCAGGCGAATTCACCCCTCCACTTT.

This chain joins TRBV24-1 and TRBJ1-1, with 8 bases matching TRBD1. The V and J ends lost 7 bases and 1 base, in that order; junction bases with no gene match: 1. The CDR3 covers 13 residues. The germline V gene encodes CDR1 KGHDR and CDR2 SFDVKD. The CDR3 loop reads CATRGTGNTEAFF. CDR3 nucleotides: TGTGCCACCAGGGGGACAGGGAACACTGAAGCTTTCTTT.

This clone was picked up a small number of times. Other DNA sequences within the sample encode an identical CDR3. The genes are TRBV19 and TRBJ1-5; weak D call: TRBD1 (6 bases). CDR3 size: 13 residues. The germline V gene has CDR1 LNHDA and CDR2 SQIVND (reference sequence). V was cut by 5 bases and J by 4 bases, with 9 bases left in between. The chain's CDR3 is CASSGTGNQPQHF. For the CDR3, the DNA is TGTGCCAGTAGTGGTACAGGGAATCAGCCCCAGCATTTT.

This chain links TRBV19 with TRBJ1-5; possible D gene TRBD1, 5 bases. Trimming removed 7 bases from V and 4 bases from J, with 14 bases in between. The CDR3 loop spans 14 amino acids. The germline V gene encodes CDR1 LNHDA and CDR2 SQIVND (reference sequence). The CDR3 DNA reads TGTGCCAGTACAGACCGGGACTCAAATCAGCCCCAGCATTTT. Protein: CASTDRDSNQPQHF.

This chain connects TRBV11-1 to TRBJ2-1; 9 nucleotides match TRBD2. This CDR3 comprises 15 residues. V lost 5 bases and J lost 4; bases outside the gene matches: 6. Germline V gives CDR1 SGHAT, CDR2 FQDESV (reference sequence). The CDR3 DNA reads TGTGCCAGCAGCCCGAGCGGGGGGATATACAATGAGCAGTTCTTC. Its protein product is CASSPSGGIYNEQFF.

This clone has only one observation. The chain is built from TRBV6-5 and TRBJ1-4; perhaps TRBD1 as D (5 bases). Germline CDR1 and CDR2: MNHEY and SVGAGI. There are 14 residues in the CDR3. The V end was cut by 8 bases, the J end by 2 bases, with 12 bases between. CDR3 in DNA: TGTGCCAGCTTCGGCGGGGGGACTAATGAAAAACTGTTTTTT. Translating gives CASFGGGTNEKLFF.

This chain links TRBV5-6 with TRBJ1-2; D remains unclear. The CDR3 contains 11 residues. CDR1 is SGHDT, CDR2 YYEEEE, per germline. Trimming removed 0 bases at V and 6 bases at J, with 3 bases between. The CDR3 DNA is TGTGCCAGCAGCTTGGGACATGGCTACACCTTC. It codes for CASSLGHGYTF.

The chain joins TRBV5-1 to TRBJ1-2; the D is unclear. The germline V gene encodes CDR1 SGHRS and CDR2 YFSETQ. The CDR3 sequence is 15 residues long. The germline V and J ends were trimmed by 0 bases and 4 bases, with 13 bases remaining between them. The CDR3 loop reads CASSLASDKLYGYTF. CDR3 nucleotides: TGCGCCAGCAGCTTGGCCTCGGATAAACTCTATGGCTACACCTTC.

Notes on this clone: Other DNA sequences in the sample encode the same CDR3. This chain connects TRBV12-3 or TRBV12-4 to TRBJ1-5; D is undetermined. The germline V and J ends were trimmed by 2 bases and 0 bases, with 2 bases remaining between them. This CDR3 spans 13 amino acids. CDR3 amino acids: CASSLYSNQPQHF. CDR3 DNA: TGTGCCAGCAGTTTATATAGCAATCAGCCCCAGCATTTT.